This T cell receptor beta chain was recovered during a study of shared clonotypes between healthy human individuals. General study findings and limits: Despite large depth, rarefaction showed incomplete sorted-subset sequencing.

A note on this clone: Its antigen is currently unknown.

Across several immunoSEQ plates, the genomic DNA of each subset was split evenly. Using immunoSEQ multiplex PCR, the repertoire was profiled, and TCRdb retains in-frame clones only, with some absent. This table holds roughly 2.5 million clones, 85% to 95% found once. Germline V CDR1 and CDR2: MNHNY, SVGAGI (reference sequence). The V end was cut by 6 bases, the J end by 6 bases, with 11 bases between. The CDR3 loop spans 12 amino acids. The chain employs TRBV6-6 and TRBJ1-2; tentative D call: TRBD1 (5 bases). The sample comprised naive CD4+ T cells sorted from blood. The subset was: CD45RA+ positively selected. The sequence was collected from a man aged 18 to 30 in good health. In DNA form, the CDR3 reads TGTGCCAGCAGAGTGGGGGGGAATGGCTACACCTTC. Translating it yields CASRVGGNGYTF.